The entry below gives a single T cell receptor (beta chain) sequence along with its context. As yet, its antigen is unknown. This sample stems from a study of T cells after posttransplantation cyclophosphamide. Clones were sequenced by immunoSEQ multiplex PCR, and TCRdb holds only the in-frame ones, with some missing. Among about 24,000 clones, 80% to 90% were seen once, and the ten largest hold about 7.9%. Controls had myeloablative marrow grafts with methotrexate and calcineurin inhibitor, sampled at 1 year. V lost 5 bases, J lost 4 bases, and 16 bases lay in between. This CDR3 is built from 15 residues. Per germline, CDR1 SGHTA and CDR2 FQGNSA. Study-wide results and limits: Later blood repertoires were often dominated by clones from the donor CD8+ memory compartment. Recipient CMV seropositivity and CMV reactivation strongly tracked TRB clonality. Tissue-infiltrating T cells from skin or gut overlapped little with blood T cells.

The receptor was isolated from a female patient in her fifties or sixties who received an allogeneic stem cell transplant from an unrelated donor, was CMV-positive, and had chronic GVHD only. Certain T cells may be donor cells from the graft. V usage is TRBV7-2 and J usage is TRBJ2-3; possible D gene TRBD1, 8 bases. This specimen consisted of PBMCs, obtained after an allogeneic stem cell transplant with a calcineurin inhibitor and methotrexate. The CDR3 sequence is CASSPDREGADTQYF. The DNA for the CDR3 is TGTGCCAGCAGCCCGGACAGGGAGGGTGCAGATACGCAGTATTTT.